Each of the 7 T cell receptor beta chains below was sequenced from the same sample in a study of T cells in Graves' hyperthyroidism and ophthalmopathy. RNA transcripts served as the template for amplifying TCR beta CDR3 regions. The HTBI primer set was used in a first-round RT-PCR of the TCR CDR3. One entry per CDR3 protein, called by TCRdb with MiXCR from the multiplex PCR reads. The data show hundreds of thousands of distinct CDR3 sequences, around 15% seen once. The sequencing input was blood. These receptors all stem from a woman aged 25-40 years with Graves' hyperthyroidism.

The chain carries TRBV4-1 and TRBJ1-4; D ambiguous. V lost 0 bases, J lost 6 bases, and 8 bases lay in between. The germline CDR1 and CDR2 sequences are MGHRA and YSYEKL. This CDR3 region has 14 residues. Here the CDR3 reads CASSQDRTYEKLFF. For the CDR3, the DNA is TGCGCCAGCAGCCAAGACCGGACTTATGAAAAACTGTTTTTT.

The chain links TRBV6-1 to TRBJ2-1, with TRBD2 matching 12 bases. Trimming cost V 3 bases and J 6 bases; bases outside gene matches: 3. The CDR3 has 15 residues. Germline CDR1 MNHNS, CDR2 SASEGT. As DNA, the CDR3 is TGTGCCAGCAGTGACCAGGGACTAGCGGGCAATGAGCAGTTCTTC. Translating gives CASSDQGLAGNEQFF.

The rearrangement links TRBV5-6 to TRBJ1-1; 9 bases match TRBD1. The CDR3 loop spans 15 amino acids. Per the germline V gene, CDR1 is SGHDT and CDR2 is YYEEEE. J was trimmed by 5 bases and V by 6 bases; bases with no gene match: 11. The CDR3, as DNA: TGTGCCAGCATCCCCACAGGGGGCGCGGGTACTGAAGCTTTCTTT. This translates into CASIPTGGAGTEAFF.

This clonotype was seen only a few times. This sequence joins TRBV7-2 and TRBJ1-1, with D possibly TRBD1 on 6 matching bases. CDR1 SGHTA and CDR2 FQGNSA come from the germline V gene. V was trimmed by 7 bases and J by 2 bases, leaving 20 bases between them. CDR3 size: 16 residues. The CDR3 sequence: CASTLRGGALNTEAFF. For the CDR3, the DNA is TGTGCCAGCACCCTACGGGGGGGGGCCCTCAACACTGAAGCTTTCTTT.

The chain combines TRBV19 with TRBJ2-5; no reliable D call. Trimming stripped 0 bases from V and 7 bases from J, with 12 bases between. This CDR3 contains 14 residues. Germline V lookup: CDR1 LNHDA, CDR2 SQIVND (reference sequence). The CDR3 nucleotides are TGTGCCAGTAGTATAGATGGGGTCGGTGGGACCCAGTACTTC. Protein product: CASSIDGVGGTQYF. The whole variable domain, filled in from reference TRBV19 and TRBJ2-5, reads DGGITQSPKYLFRKEGQNVTLSCEQNLNHDAMYWYRQDPGQGLRLIYYSQIVNDFQKGDIAEGYSVSREKKESFPLTVTSAQKNPTAFYLCASSIDGVGGTQYFGPGTRLLVL.

Many counts were recorded for this clonotype. The chain recombines TRBV2 with TRBJ2-1; no clear D gene. Between the trimmed V and J ends, which lost 6 bases and 4 bases, there was a span of 10 bases. The CDR3 covers 13 residues. Per the germline V gene, CDR1 is SNHLY and CDR2 is FYNNEI. As DNA, the CDR3 is TGTGCCAGCAGCGCGGACCGATACAATGAGCAGTTCTTC. It yields the protein CASSADRYNEQFF.

The chain joins TRBV5-1 to TRBJ2-1; tentatively, D is TRBD1 (5 bases). The V gene lost 0 bases and the J gene lost 9 bases, with 10 bases spanning the gap. Germline CDR1 SGHRS, CDR2 YFSETQ. The CDR3 sequence is 13 residues long. CDR3 sequence reads: CASSLAQGGEQFF. The CDR3, as DNA: TGCGCCAGCAGCTTGGCTCAGGGCGGTGAGCAGTTCTTC.